Below, 29 T cell receptor beta chains from the same sample are listed, as sequenced in a study of CD8+ T cells in alopecia areata. Reverse transcription of extracted RNA yielded cDNA, which provided the sequencing template. Sequencing used immunoSEQ multiplex PCR; TCRdb keeps in-frame clones, though not all of them. The sample holds over 150,000 clones; 60% to 70% are singletons and the top ten take less than 3.5%. Treatment indicated: oral pan-JAK inhibitor, 5-10 mg twice daily. The sequences come from CD4+ T cells sorted from blood, collected at week 4, from a patient treated with tofacitinib. These receptors were taken from a human donor with alopecia areata.

This clone has just a few counts. J is TRBJ1-2 and V is TRBV6-5; 9 bases are shared with TRBD1. Germline CDR1 reads MNHEY; CDR2 reads SVGAGI. Losses at the gene ends were 4 bases for V and 8 bases for J; bases not matched to a gene: 5. This CDR3 is 13 amino acids long. The CDR3 reads CASSSGTGRGYTF. The CDR3 region has the DNA TGTGCCAGCAGTTCAGGGACAGGGCGCGGCTACACCTTC.

This clone was counted a few times. The chain joins TRBV29-1 to TRBJ1-1; TRBD1 matches at 8 bases. Germline CDR1 is SQVTM and CDR2 is ANQGSEA. V dropped 5 bases and J dropped 3; count of bases not matched to a gene: 5. This CDR3 is 13 amino acids long. CDR3 sequence (DNA): TGCAGCGTTCAGGACAGGGTGGACACTGAAGCTTTCTTT. Translating it yields CSVQDRVDTEAFF. Filled out from reference TRBV29-1 and TRBJ1-1, the complete variable domain reads SAVISQKPSRDICQRGTSLTIQCQVDSQVTMMFWYRQQPGQSLTLIATANQGSEATYESGFVIDKFPISRPNLTFSTLTVSNMSPEDSSIYLCSVQDRVDTEAFFGQGTRLTVV.

The rearrangement uses TRBV4-1 and TRBJ1-5, with D possibly being TRBD1 (5 bases). Germline-derived CDR1 and CDR2 are MGHRA and YSYEKL. Trimming removed 2 bases from V and 1 base from J, with 15 bases in between. This CDR3 comprises 17 residues. The CDR3 nucleotides are TGCGCCAGCAGCCAAAGGGGAGGGCAGGGCAGCAATCAGCCCCAGCATTTT. Translated, it gives CASSQRGGQGSNQPQHF.

V usage is TRBV6-5 and J usage is TRBJ1-6; 10 bases map to TRBD1. After removal of 5 bases from V and 5 bases from J, the junction contained 3 bases not matched to a gene. This CDR3 contains 15 residues. CDR1 MNHEY and CDR2 SVGAGI come from the germline V gene. The CDR3 region has the DNA TGTGCCAGCAGTCGAGGACAGGGGGATAATTCACCCCTCCACTTT. It codes for CASSRGQGDNSPLHF.

This clone was counted only a few times. The chain uses TRBV30 and TRBJ1-1; no reliable D call. CDR1 GTSNPN and CDR2 SVGIG come from the germline V gene (reference sequence). There are 11 residues in the CDR3. The germline V and J ends were trimmed by 4 bases and 8 bases, with 11 bases remaining between them. The CDR3 nucleotides read TGTGCCTGGACAGAGACTGAGGAAGCTTTCTTT. This sequence encodes CAWTETEEAFF. The full variable domain, with the rest looked up from reference TRBV30 and TRBJ1-1, is SQTIHQWPATLVQPVGSPLSLECTVEGTSNPNLYWYRQAAGRGLQLLFYSVGIGQISSEVPQNLSASRPQDRQFILSSKKLLLSDSGFYLCAWTETEEAFFGQGTRLTVV.

The chain combines TRBV6-5 with TRBJ1-1, with no clear D. The CDR3 length is 15 residues. CDR1 and CDR2 (germline): MNHEY, SVGAGI. V was cut by 2 bases and J by 1 base, with 11 bases left in between. The CDR3 DNA reads TGTGCCAGCAGTTACGGGGTCCACGAGAACACTGAAGCTTTCTTT. Residues: CASSYGVHENTEAFF.

This clone was seen more than once but under ten times. This chain uses TRBV7-3 with TRBJ2-1; 10 bases agree with TRBD2. V was pared by 11 bases and J by 6 bases, with 19 bases of the junction left unmatched. The CDR3 totals 17 residues. Looked up from germline, CDR1 is SGHTA and CDR2 is FQGTGA. CDR3 DNA sequence: TGTGCCGGACCTGGTTCTTTAGCGGGGGGCCAAATCAATGAGCAGTTCTTC. Translation: CAGPGSLAGGQINEQFF.

This clone was seen a handful of times. The rearrangement joins TRBV19 to TRBJ1-2; possible D gene TRBD1, 6 bases. This CDR3 is 14 amino acids long. In germline, CDR1 is LNHDA, CDR2 SQIVND (reference sequence). Trimming took 7 bases from V and 6 from J, leaving 18 bases between them. For the CDR3, the DNA is TGTGCCAGTACTTTGGGGGCTGAGACTAATGGCTACACCTTC. Encoded protein: CASTLGAETNGYTF.

This clone came up once. The gene calls are TRBV25-1 and TRBJ2-7; D possibly corresponds to TRBD2 (6 bases). Germline assignment: CDR1 MGHDK and CDR2 SYGVNS. The CDR3 covers 14 residues. V was cut by 5 bases and J by 6 bases, with 17 bases left in between. The CDR3 region has the DNA TGTGCCAGCAGTACACAGGCCCCGCGGGGCGAGCAGTACTTC. This sequence encodes CASSTQAPRGEQYF.

This chain joins TRBV7-9 and TRBJ1-2; D is unresolved. V was cut by 5 bases and J by 8 bases, with 12 bases left in between. Per the germline V gene, CDR1 is SEHNR and CDR2 is FQNEAQ (reference sequence). The CDR3 runs 12 residues. The DNA for the CDR3 is TGTGCCAGCAGCCCAAGCCGGGGAGGCTACACCTTC. Amino acid sequence: CASSPSRGGYTF.

In its sample, this clone was seen a few times. The CDR3 coding sequence is TGTGCCATCAGTGAGTCCCCCGGCAGAAGGAACGAAGCTTTCTTT. This encodes CAISESPGRRNEAFF. The chain has TRBV10-3 and TRBJ1-1, with unresolved D. The CDR3 runs 15 residues. Germline V lookup: CDR1 ENHRY, CDR2 SYGVKD. Trimming took 0 bases from V and 8 from J, leaving 16 bases between them.

The chain joins TRBV5-4 to TRBJ2-1, with a possible D match to TRBD2 (6 bases). With 4 bases removed from V and 10 bases from J, the gap between germline ends came to 12 bases. CDR1 and CDR2 (germline): SGHNT, YYREEE (reference sequence). The CDR3 extends over 12 amino acids. The CDR3 here is CASSGMAGEQFF. The CDR3 DNA reads as TGTGCCAGCAGCGGCATGGCGGGGGAGCAGTTCTTC.

This chain connects TRBV28 to TRBJ2-5, with 13 bases fitting TRBD2. The CDR3 is 15 amino acids. Trimming took 4 bases from V and 5 from J; bases not matched to a gene: 4. Germline V CDR1 and CDR2: MDHEN, SYDVKM. CDR3 in amino acids: CASSSPLAGGETQYF. For the CDR3, the DNA is TGTGCCAGCAGTTCTCCACTAGCGGGGGGGGAGACCCAGTACTTC.

The gene calls are TRBV2 and TRBJ2-3; D call uncertain. V was cut by 7 bases and J by 7 bases, with 6 bases left in between. The CDR3 covers 10 residues. CDR1 SNHLY and CDR2 FYNNEI come from the germline V gene. The CDR3 bases are TGTGCCAGCATGGAGTATACGCAGTATTTT. Protein: CASMEYTQYF.

The chain carries TRBV11-2 and TRBJ2-1; 9 bases are shared with TRBD2. J lost 7 bases, V lost 1 base, and 8 bases had no gene match. The CDR3 has 16 amino acids. Germline V gives CDR1 SGHAT, CDR2 FQNNGV. The CDR3 nucleotides are TGTGCCAGCAGCTTAGCAGGTGCGGGGGGGCAGAATGAGCAGTTCTTC. Protein product: CASSLAGAGGQNEQFF.

This clone was recorded a few times. The gene calls are TRBV6-1 and TRBJ2-1, with D uncertain. This CDR3 is 12 amino acids long. V lost 7 bases to trimming and J lost 9 bases, with 13 bases between them. CDR1 and CDR2 (germline): MNHNS, SASEGT. CDR3 DNA: TGTGCCAGCATTTTTGGTGTTAGTGAGCAGTTCTTC. This gives the protein CASIFGVSEQFF.

This clone was recorded only once. The DNA for the CDR3 is TGTGCCAGCAGCTCCCCGACAGGGGGAAATTCACCCCTCCACTTT. Residues: CASSSPTGGNSPLHF. The V and J genes are TRBV9 and TRBJ1-6; 9 nucleotides align to TRBD1. This CDR3 is 15 amino acids long. In germline, CDR1 is SGDLS, CDR2 YYNGEE. After removal of 4 bases from V and 7 bases from J, the junction contained 6 bases not matched to a gene.

The rearrangement uses TRBV29-1 and TRBJ2-3; D gene uncertain. This CDR3 region has 12 residues. The V gene's germline CDR1 is SQVTM and CDR2 ANQGSEA. Trimming shortened V by 6 bases and J by 3 bases, and 10 bases separated the two germline ends. The CDR3 DNA follows: TGCAGCGTCGTACCGATGACAGATACGCAGTATTTT. It yields the protein CSVVPMTDTQYF.

V gene TRBV29-1 combines with J gene TRBJ1-2; the match to TRBD1 covers 7 bases. This CDR3 region has 12 residues. CDR1 is SQVTM and CDR2 is ANQGSEA in the germline V gene. V trimming: 7 bases; J trimming: 6 bases; junction bases outside the gene matches: 8. The CDR3 bases are TGCAGCGCAACGACAGGGCAGGATGGCTACACCTTC. This translates into CSATTGQDGYTF.

In DNA, the CDR3 is TGTGCCAGCAGTCGGGATCATTCCTACGAGCAGTACTTC. Its translation is CASSRDHSYEQYF. The chain recombines TRBV2 with TRBJ2-7; maybe TRBD2 (5 bases). Germline V gene data show CDR1 as SNHLY and CDR2 as FYNNEI. The CDR3 loop spans 13 amino acids. V shed 5 bases and J shed 1 base, with 9 bases lying between them.

The rearrangement links TRBV27 to TRBJ2-1; TRBD1 might be the D (6 bases). The germline V and J ends were trimmed by 4 bases and 9 bases, with 13 bases remaining between them. The V gene's germline CDR1 is MNHEY and CDR2 SMNVEV (reference sequence). The CDR3 length is 13 residues. CDR3 sequence reads: CASSSVQGGEQFF. CDR3 in DNA: TGTGCCAGCAGTTCCGTACAGGGCGGTGAGCAGTTCTTC.

The genes are TRBV5-1 and TRBJ1-5, with D unresolved. The CDR3 consists of 15 residues. V was trimmed by 4 bases and J by 1 base, leaving 12 bases between them. CDR1 and CDR2 (germline): SGHRS, YFSETQ. The CDR3 nucleotides are TGCGCCAGCAGCCTTGGTGCCATGAGCAATCAGCCCCAGCATTTT. Amino acids: CASSLGAMSNQPQHF.

This clone was detected only a few times. The chain joins TRBV20-1 to TRBJ2-3; unclear D gene. This CDR3 contains 11 residues. Deletions cut 6 bases from V and 2 bases from J, with 6 bases between. Germline V gene sequence: CDR1 DFQATT, CDR2 SNEGSKA (reference sequence). Here the CDR3 reads CSAVYTDTQYF. CDR3 nucleotides: TGCAGTGCCGTTTACACAGATACGCAGTATTTT.

This chain joins TRBV29-1 and TRBJ1-2; D gene unclear. Per germline, CDR1 SQVTM and CDR2 ANQGSEA. This CDR3 has 12 amino acids. V lost 4 bases and J 4 bases, leaving 10 bases between the germline ends. CDR3 nucleotide sequence: TGCAGCGTTGTAGAGGGTAGCTATGGCTACACCTTC. Protein sequence: CSVVEGSYGYTF.

The chain uses TRBV5-1 and TRBJ1-2, with 7 bases that match TRBD1. J lost 4 bases, V lost 4 bases, and 4 bases had no gene match. The CDR3 consists of 13 residues. The germline V gene has CDR1 SGHRS and CDR2 YFSETQ. DNA for the CDR3: TGCGCCAGCAGCCCGACAGGGACCTATGGCTACACCTTC. Translating gives CASSPTGTYGYTF.

The chain employs TRBV28 and TRBJ1-2; D gene ambiguous. The CDR3 totals 12 residues. With 4 bases removed from V and 4 bases from J, the gap between germline ends came to 7 bases. The germline CDR1 and CDR2 sequences are MDHEN and SYDVKM. The CDR3 region has the DNA TGTGCCAGCAGTTCCGGGCTCTATGGCTACACCTTC. Translated: CASSSGLYGYTF.

V is TRBV6-5 and J is TRBJ2-5, with TRBD2 identical over 11 bases. The germline V gene encodes CDR1 MNHEY and CDR2 SVGAGI. This CDR3 is 15 amino acids long. After removal of 11 bases from V and 2 bases from J, the junction contained 10 bases not matched to a gene. In DNA, the CDR3 is TGTGCCGCTACCCCCACTAGCGGGAGACAAGAGACCCAGTACTTC. Its translation is CAATPTSGRQETQYF.

The rearrangement links TRBV27 to TRBJ2-5; weak D call: TRBD2 (5 bases). Germline V CDR1 and CDR2: MNHEY, SMNVEV (reference sequence). V gave up 6 bases and J gave up 0 bases, with 14 bases separating them. This CDR3 contains 15 residues. The chain's CDR3 is CASSPSHGYQETQYF. The CDR3 bases are TGTGCCAGCAGCCCTAGCCACGGGTACCAAGAGACCCAGTACTTC.

The CDR3, as DNA: TGTGCCTGGAGTCTTTGGGGGTCCTCTGGGGCCAACGTCCTGACTTTC. It codes for CAWSLWGSSGANVLTF. This sequence joins TRBV30 and TRBJ2-6; D may match TRBD1 or TRBD2 (5 bases each). The CDR3 sequence is 16 residues long. Germline V CDR1 and CDR2: GTSNPN, SVGIG (reference sequence). Trimming pared 2 bases from V and 0 bases from J, leaving 11 bases between.